The 5 T cell receptor beta chains below all came from one sample that was sequenced in a study of CD4 T cells in relation to SARS-CoV-2 and coronaviruses. These receptors are not linked to any known antigen. Sequenced by immunoSEQ multiplex PCR; TCRdb stores in-frame clones only, minus some. The sample includes 29,000 or so clones, approximately 78% of them seen just once. Unexposed donor CD4+ T cells date from about 2011-2018, before the COVID-19 pandemic. CD4+ T cells were isolated from the cells after 10 days of culture. The sequenced sample was CD4+ T cells from PBMCs, cultured in vitro. All receptors come from a human donor in good health.

V is TRBV5-3 and J is TRBJ1-5; D uncertain. TRBV5-3 carries the ORF label, with uncertain function. Trimming left V 6 bases short and J 0 bases short, with 10 bases between. The CDR3 has 14 amino acids. CDR3 protein: CARKATASNQPQHF. The CDR3 nucleotides read TGTGCCAGAAAAGCAACAGCTAGCAATCAGCCCCAGCATTTT.

The V call is TRBV12-3 or TRBV12-4, the J call TRBJ1-3; D gene uncertain. The CDR3 spans 11 residues. V dropped 6 bases and J dropped 7 bases, with 7 bases sitting between them. As DNA, the CDR3 is TGTGCCAGCAGGGTCGTTAACACCATATATTTT. This encodes CASRVVNTIYF.

This clone was picked up a small number of times. The chain carries TRBV7-9 and TRBJ2-3, with D perhaps TRBD2 (6 bases). The CDR3 loop spans 13 amino acids. CDR1 SEHNR and CDR2 FQNEAQ come from the germline V gene (reference sequence). V was trimmed by 4 bases and J by 10 bases, leaving 15 bases between them. As DNA, the CDR3 is TGTGCCAGCAGCTCCGCGGGACCAGCAGCGCAGTATTTT. Amino acids: CASSSAGPAAQYF.

The CDR3: CASSLVGGGTYYEQYF. The CDR3 DNA sequence: TGTGCCAGCAGCTTAGTTGGCGGGGGGACATACTACGAGCAGTACTTC. V is TRBV7-2 and J is TRBJ2-7, with 8 bases aligning to TRBD2. Germline V gene sequence: CDR1 SGHTA, CDR2 FQGNSA. The CDR3 covers 16 residues. Trimming removed 1 base from V and 3 bases from J; junction bases left unmatched: 8.

The rearrangement uses TRBV19 and TRBJ1-4, with TRBD1 identical over 9 bases. The CDR3 runs to 15 residues. V lost 4 bases to trimming and J lost 5 bases; unmatched junction nucleotides: 5. The germline gives CDR1 LNHDA, CDR2 SQIVND (reference sequence). In nucleotides, the CDR3 is TGTGCCAGTAGTAAGGACAGGGGAAAGAATGAAAAACTGTTTTTT. Translation: CASSKDRGKNEKLFF. The complete variable domain, with remaining parts taken from reference TRBV19 and TRBJ1-4, reads DGGITQSPKYLFRKEGQNVTLSCEQNLNHDAMYWYRQDPGQGLRLIYYSQIVNDFQKGDIAEGYSVSREKKESFPLTVTSAQKNPTAFYLCASSKDRGKNEKLFFGSGTQLSVL.